This T cell receptor beta chain was captured in a study of cytomegalovirus exposure and HLA in healthy donors. The study's findings and limits: The classifier reportedly diagnosed cytomegalovirus status with high specificity and sensitivity.

Trimming took off 1 base at V and 6 bases at J, with 7 bases between the two ends. Germline assignment: CDR1 SGHDN and CDR2 FVKESK. The CDR3 has 13 amino acids. PCR involved 60 Vbeta and 13 Jbeta primers. Sequencing was performed with immunoSEQ multiplex PCR; in TCRdb, only in-frame clones are kept and a portion is missing. The profile shows some 66,000 clones, about three quarters of them singletons. With respect to this clone: What it recognizes is unknown.

The TCR sequence derives from a man aged 40-49 years in good health and CMV-seronegative. This chain links TRBV14 with TRBJ1-5; D unresolved. Specimen: PBMCs. CDR3 in DNA: TGTGCCAGCAGCCAAGGAGGGTTTCAGCCCCAGCATTTT. It codes for CASSQGGFQPQHF.